One sample yielded the 23 T cell receptor beta chains listed below, sequenced in a study of Graves' ophthalmopathy and Graves' hyperthyroidism. Beta-chain TCR CDR3 regions were amplified from RNA transcripts. The first-round RT-PCR employed HTBI primers together with the Qiagen OneStep RT-PCR kit. A multiplex PCR was then performed as the second round. TCRdb recomputed calls from the multiplex PCR reads with MiXCR, one row per CDR3 protein. This table has roughly 1.1 million distinct CDR3 sequences, 35% to 40% appearing once. The material sequenced was peripheral blood or thyroid tissue (not recorded which). All receptors come from an adult man with Graves' hyperthyroidism.

This chain joins TRBV9 and TRBJ1-4; the D is unclear. This CDR3 is built from 16 residues. Germline V lookup: CDR1 SGDLS, CDR2 YYNGEE. V lost 0 bases and J lost 0, with 9 bases in between. The CDR3 DNA sequence: TGTGCCAGCAGCGTAGGGTCTTCCGCAACTAATGAAAAACTGTTTTTT. It translates to CASSVGSSATNEKLFF.

The chain has TRBV20-1 and TRBJ1-1; 8 nucleotides match TRBD1. CDR3 length: 12 residues. From germline, CDR1 is DFQATT and CDR2 SNEGSKA (reference sequence). V trimming: 6 bases; J trimming: 7 bases; junction bases outside the gene matches: 7. The CDR3 region has the DNA TGCAGTGCCCAAAACGACAGGGGTGAAGCTTTCTTT. Its protein is CSAQNDRGEAFF.

This clonotype appeared a single time. This rearrangement joins TRBV7-9 to TRBJ2-5; 10 nucleotides agree with TRBD1. Trimming removed 5 bases from V and 1 base from J; junction bases left unmatched: 7. In germline, CDR1 is SEHNR, CDR2 FQNEAQ (reference sequence). The CDR3 length is 16 residues. Written as DNA, the CDR3 is TGTGCCAGCAGCCCGGGACAGGGGCAGAGCCAAGAGACCCAGTACTTC. It yields the protein CASSPGQGQSQETQYF.

This clonotype showed up many times. The genes are TRBV7-6 and TRBJ2-2; maybe TRBD2 (5 bases). V lost 6 bases to trimming and J lost 5 bases, with 13 bases between them. Germline V lookup: CDR1 SGHVS, CDR2 FNYEAQ. CDR3 length equals 14 residues. CDR3 sequence (DNA): TGTGCCAGCAGGATGGGGTCGGGGACCGGGGAGCTGTTTTTT. Its translation is CASRMGSGTGELFF.

A few counts support this clonotype. The chain recombines TRBV10-3 with TRBJ2-5, with 10 bases that match TRBD2. CDR1 is ENHRY and CDR2 is SYGVKD in the germline V gene. V was clipped by 3 bases and J by 4 bases; unmatched bases: 5. CDR3 length equals 15 residues. CDR3 DNA sequence: TGTGCCATCAGTGATCAAGCGGGAGGGCTAGAGACCCAGTACTTC. Protein sequence: CAISDQAGGLETQYF.

This clonotype was detected a few times. The CDR3 sequence is CASSPRLTGFEQYF. The CDR3 DNA is TGTGCCAGCAGCCCCCGCTTGACAGGGTTTGAGCAGTACTTC. The chain joins TRBV9 to TRBJ2-7; 7 bases fit TRBD1. Germline CDR1 SGDLS, CDR2 YYNGEE. The CDR3 loop spans 14 amino acids. V was clipped by 4 bases and J by 7 bases; unmatched bases: 11.

The genes are TRBV11-2 and TRBJ2-7, with 9 bases identical to TRBD1. The germline gives CDR1 SGHAT, CDR2 FQNNGV. The CDR3 loop spans 17 amino acids. Trimming cost V 1 base and J 4 bases; bases outside gene matches: 11. The CDR3 region is CASSLGPTSGTGYEQYF. For the CDR3, the DNA is TGTGCCAGCAGCTTAGGCCCGACATCCGGGACAGGGTACGAGCAGTACTTC.

The chain links TRBV18 to TRBJ2-7, with 8 bases identical to TRBD2. CDR3 size: 15 residues. Germline CDR1 and CDR2: KGHSH and LQKENI. V shed 6 bases and J 2 bases; nucleotides not matched to a gene: 9. The CDR3: CASSPGGGLPYEQYF. In DNA form, the CDR3 reads TGTGCCAGCTCTCCCGGGGGGGGCCTCCCCTACGAGCAGTACTTC.

This clonotype was found many times. CDR3 DNA sequence: TGTGCCAGCGGACAGTCTTCCAATCAGCCCCAGCATTTT. This codes for CASGQSSNQPQHF. The chain couples TRBV9 to TRBJ1-5; D might be TRBD1 (6 bases). The CDR3 covers 13 residues. Germline V gene data show CDR1 as SGDLS and CDR2 as YYNGEE. Trimming left V 7 bases short and J 3 bases short, with 11 bases between. Full variable domain (outside the CDR3, taken from reference TRBV9 and TRBJ1-5): DSGVTQTPKHLITATGQRVTLRCSPRSGDLSVYWYQQSLDQGLQFLIQYYNGEERAKGNILERFSAQQFPDLHSELNLSSLELGDSALYFCASGQSSNQPQHFGDGTRLSIL.

This clonotype was counted once. This sequence may be a read error, since a much larger clone differs from it by one base. The rearrangement uses TRBV7-2 and TRBJ2-5, with 9 positions matching TRBD1. In germline, CDR1 is SGHTA, CDR2 FQGNSA. The CDR3 covers 16 residues. The CDR3 sequence: CASGLQGASGGATQYF. CDR3 bases: TGTGCCAGCGGCTTACAGGGGGCCAGTGGGGGGGCGACCCAGTACTTC.

This clonotype was detected ten times or more. The chain has TRBV19 and TRBJ2-7; 7 nucleotides align to TRBD2. The J segment lost 4 bases and the V segment lost 5 bases, leaving 8 bases of the junction unmatched. Per the germline V gene, CDR1 is LNHDA and CDR2 is SQIVND (reference sequence). The CDR3 has 14 amino acids. The CDR3 loop is CASSPGGNTYEQYF. CDR3 DNA: TGTGCCAGTAGTCCGGGGGGAAACACGTACGAGCAGTACTTC.

The rearrangement links TRBV20-1 to TRBJ2-2; 8 bases align to TRBD2. Trimming at V came to 6 bases and at J to 6 bases, leaving 9 bases not matched to a gene. Germline values: CDR1 DFQATT, CDR2 SNEGSKA (reference sequence). The CDR3 spans 14 residues. This CDR3 reads CSASLAGISGELFF. The CDR3, as DNA: TGCAGTGCCAGTTTAGCGGGAATCTCCGGGGAGCTGTTTTTT.

The V call is TRBV10-3, the J call TRBJ2-7; D unclear. This CDR3 is 14 amino acids long. Trimming pared 6 bases from V and 1 base from J, leaving 13 bases between. In germline, CDR1 is ENHRY, CDR2 SYGVKD. The CDR3 region has the DNA TGTGCCATCAGAGCGATGGACGGTTCCTACGAGCAGTACTTC. It encodes CAIRAMDGSYEQYF.

The chain recombines TRBV14 with TRBJ2-7; TRBD1 aligns across 9 bases. CDR1 is SGHDN and CDR2 is FVKESK in the germline V gene. The J segment lost 3 bases and the V segment lost 1 base, leaving 16 bases of the junction unmatched. The CDR3 is 19 amino acids. The CDR3: CASSQAYEPGQGPYYEQYF. CDR3 DNA sequence: TGTGCCAGCAGCCAAGCCTACGAGCCGGGACAGGGACCCTACTACGAGCAGTACTTC.

V gene TRBV7-2 combines with J gene TRBJ1-6; TRBD1 matches 10 bases. This CDR3 has 17 residues. Germline trimming cut 1 base from V and 11 bases from J; bases unmatched to any gene: 11. Germline V gene lookup returns CDR1 SGHTA and CDR2 FQGNSA. The CDR3 nucleotides are TGTGCCAGCAGCTTAGAAATCCGCCGGGGACAGGGGACACCCCTCCACTTT. As protein: CASSLEIRRGQGTPLHF.

In its sample, this clonotype was seen a few times. The chain combines TRBV6-2 or TRBV6-3 with TRBJ1-1, with 7 positions matching TRBD1. This CDR3 is 15 amino acids long. V lost 7 bases and J lost 4; bases outside the gene matches: 12. CDR1 is MNHEY, CDR2 SVGEGT, per germline. CDR3 coding DNA: TGTGCCAGCACTATGGGACAGAAGGGTCTCACTGAAGCTTTCTTT. It is translated as CASTMGQKGLTEAFF.

The gene calls are TRBV29-1 and TRBJ2-5; 10 bases are a match to TRBD2. Germline CDR1 SQVTM, CDR2 ANQGSEA. The CDR3 spans 13 residues. CDR3 amino acids: CSISGRSGETQYF. The CDR3, as DNA: TGCAGTATTAGCGGGAGGTCCGGGGAGACCCAGTACTTC.

This clonotype has ten or more counts. V is TRBV7-8 and J is TRBJ1-5, with D possibly matching TRBD1 (6 bases). Germline assignment: CDR1 SGHVS and CDR2 FQNEAQ. The V gene lost 6 bases and the J gene lost 2 bases, with 17 bases spanning the gap. The CDR3 runs 16 residues. CDR3 residues: CASSSEGGVGNQPQHF. CDR3 bases: TGTGCCAGCAGTTCTGAGGGGGGGGTCGGCAATCAGCCCCAGCATTTT. The full variable domain, completed using reference TRBV7-8 and TRBJ1-5, is GAGVSQSPRYKVAKRGQDVALRCDPISGHVSLFWYQQALGQGPEFLTYFQNEAQLDKSGLPSDRFFAERPEGSVSTLKIQRTQQEDSAVYLCASSSEGGVGNQPQHFGDGTRLSIL.

This chain joins TRBV10-3 and TRBJ2-7; D ambiguous. The germline CDR1 and CDR2 sequences are ENHRY and SYGVKD. The CDR3 contains 13 residues. The ends were cut back, 3 bases at V and 13 bases at J, with 19 bases in the middle. CDR3 protein: CAISDAGRPLGYF. In nucleotides, the CDR3 is TGTGCCATCAGTGATGCTGGTCGGCCTCTCGGTTACTTC.

This clonotype has a count of ten or more. V and J are TRBV2 and TRBJ1-2; tentative D call: TRBD1 (5 bases). Between the trimmed V and J ends, which lost 6 bases and 7 bases, there was a span of 18 bases. The CDR3 consists of 14 residues. In germline, CDR1 is SNHLY, CDR2 FYNNEI. Here the CDR3 reads CASRDGRGFSGYTF. The CDR3 bases are TGTGCCAGCAGGGACGGCCGGGGGTTTAGTGGCTACACCTTC.

This clonotype was observed many times. V gene TRBV2 combines with J gene TRBJ2-5; 9 nucleotides match TRBD1. CDR3 length equals 15 residues. The J segment lost 3 bases and the V segment lost 6 bases, leaving 8 bases of the junction unmatched. The V gene's germline CDR1 is SNHLY and CDR2 FYNNEI. The CDR3 coding sequence is TGTGCCAGCAGGGAGACTACAGGGGGCGAAGAGACCCAGTACTTC. Amino acids: CASRETTGGEETQYF. Filled out from reference TRBV2 and TRBJ2-5, the complete variable domain reads EPEVTQTPSHQVTQMGQEVILRCVPISNHLYFYWYRQILGQKVEFLVSFYNNEISEKSEIFDDQFSVERPDGSNFTLKIRSTKLEDSAMYFCASRETTGGEETQYFGPGTRLLVL.

This clonotype was found many times. CDR3 residues: CAISESENPWGAGDSGYTF. Here the CDR3 DNA reads TGTGCCATCAGTGAGTCTGAAAACCCCTGGGGGGCAGGCGATAGCGGCTACACCTTC. This sequence joins TRBV10-3 and TRBJ1-2; a possible D gene is TRBD1 (6 bases). Deletions cut 0 bases from V and 8 bases from J, with 28 bases between. The CDR3 covers 19 residues. CDR1 ENHRY and CDR2 SYGVKD come from the germline V gene.

This clonotype was detected many times. The rearrangement joins TRBV7-9 to TRBJ2-7; 9 bases match TRBD1. Germline-derived CDR1 and CDR2 are SEHNR and FQNEAQ (reference sequence). J lost 0 bases, V lost 5 bases, and 11 bases had no gene match. The length of the CDR3 is 17 residues. The CDR3: CASSEPGQGTGSYEQYF. The DNA of the CDR3 is TGTGCCAGCAGCGAACCGGGACAGGGAACGGGCTCCTACGAGCAGTACTTC.